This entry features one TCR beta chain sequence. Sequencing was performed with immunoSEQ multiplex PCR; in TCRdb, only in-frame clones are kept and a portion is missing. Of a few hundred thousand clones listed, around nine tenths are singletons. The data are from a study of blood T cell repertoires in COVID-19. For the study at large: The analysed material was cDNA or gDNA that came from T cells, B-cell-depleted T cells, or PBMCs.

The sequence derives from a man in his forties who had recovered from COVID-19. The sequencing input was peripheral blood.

CDR3 bases: TGTGCCAGCAGCCCACCTGCGCTCGTTGAGACCCAGTACTTC. Translating it yields CASSPPALVETQYF. J is TRBJ2-5 and V is TRBV13; no clear D. The CDR3 is 14 residues long. Looked up from germline, CDR1 is PRHDT and CDR2 is FYEKMQ (reference sequence). Trimming shortened V by 5 bases and J by 5 bases, and 15 bases separated the two germline ends.